This T cell receptor beta chain emerged from a study of blood T cell repertoires in COVID-19. The overall study: COVID-19 samples from acute and convalescent phases originated in the United States, Italy and Spain. The cDNA or gDNA used as material had been derived from T cells, B-cell-depleted T cells, or PBMCs.

The CDR3 totals 15 residues. Germline CDR1 reads SNHLY; CDR2 reads FYNNEI. Trimming at V came to 7 bases and at J to 5 bases, leaving 6 bases not matched to a gene. Under the authors' procedure: For nucleated cells, counts were estimated from reference gene primer amplification. Profiling relied on immunoSEQ multiplex PCR, and the TCRdb table lists in-frame clones only, not all of them. V and J calls and clone size come straight from that table; D and trimming were deduced from the DNA. The sample records approximately 31,000 clones, 91% being singletons. The chain links TRBV2 to TRBJ1-6, with 9 bases lining up with TRBD1. Sequencing was done on a sample of peripheral blood. This receptor was obtained from a man in his sixties with acute or convalescent COVID-19. Written as DNA, the CDR3 is TGTGCCAGCACTCGGGACAGGGCAAATAATTCACCCCTCCACTTT. Amino acids: CASTRDRANNSPLHF.